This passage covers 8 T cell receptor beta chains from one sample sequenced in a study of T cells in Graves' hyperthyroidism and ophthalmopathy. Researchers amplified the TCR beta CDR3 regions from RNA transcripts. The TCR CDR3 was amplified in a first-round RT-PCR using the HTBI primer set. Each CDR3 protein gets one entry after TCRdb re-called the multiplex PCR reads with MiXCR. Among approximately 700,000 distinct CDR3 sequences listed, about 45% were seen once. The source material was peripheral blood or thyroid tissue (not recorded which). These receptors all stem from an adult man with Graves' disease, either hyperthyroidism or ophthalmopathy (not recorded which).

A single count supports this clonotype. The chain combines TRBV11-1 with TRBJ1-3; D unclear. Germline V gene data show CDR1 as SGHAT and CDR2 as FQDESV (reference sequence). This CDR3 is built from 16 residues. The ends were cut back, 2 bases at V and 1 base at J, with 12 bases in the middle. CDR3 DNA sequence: TGTGCCAGCAGCTTAATCTTATCAGGTTCTGGAAACACCATATATTTT. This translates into CASSLILSGSGNTIYF.

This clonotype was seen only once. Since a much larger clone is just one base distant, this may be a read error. The DNA for the CDR3 is TGTGCCAGCAGCGCGGACGGGATCCCTGGAAACACCATATATTTT. Translating it yields CASSADGIPGNTIYF. The V gene is TRBV9, the J gene TRBJ1-3; D is ambiguous. Germline assignment: CDR1 SGDLS and CDR2 YYNGEE. V was shortened by 3 bases and J by 2 bases, with 12 bases between the two germline ends. This CDR3 is 15 amino acids long.

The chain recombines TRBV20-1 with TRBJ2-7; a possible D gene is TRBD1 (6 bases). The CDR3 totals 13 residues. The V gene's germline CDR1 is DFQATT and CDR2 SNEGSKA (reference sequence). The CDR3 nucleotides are TGCAGCGGATCCACTGGACAGTCCTACGAGCAGTACTTC. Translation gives CSGSTGQSYEQYF.

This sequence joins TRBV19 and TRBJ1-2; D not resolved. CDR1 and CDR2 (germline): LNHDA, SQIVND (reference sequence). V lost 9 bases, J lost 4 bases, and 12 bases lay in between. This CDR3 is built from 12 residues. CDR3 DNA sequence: TGTGCCAGCGTGAGAGCCTCCTATGGCTACACCTTC. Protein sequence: CASVRASYGYTF.

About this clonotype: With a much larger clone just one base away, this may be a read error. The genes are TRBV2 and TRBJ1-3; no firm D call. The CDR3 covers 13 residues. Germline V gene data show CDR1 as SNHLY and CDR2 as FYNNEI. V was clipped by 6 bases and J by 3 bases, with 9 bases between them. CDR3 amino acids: CASREHLGNTIYF. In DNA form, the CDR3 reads TGTGCCAGCAGGGAACACCTTGGAAACACCATATATTTT. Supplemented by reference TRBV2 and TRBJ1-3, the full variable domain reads EPEVTQTPSHQVTQMGQEVILRCVPISNHLYFYWYRQILGQKVEFLVSFYNNEISEKSEIFDDQFSVERPDGSNFTLKIRSTKLEDSAMYFCASREHLGNTIYFGEGSWLTVV.

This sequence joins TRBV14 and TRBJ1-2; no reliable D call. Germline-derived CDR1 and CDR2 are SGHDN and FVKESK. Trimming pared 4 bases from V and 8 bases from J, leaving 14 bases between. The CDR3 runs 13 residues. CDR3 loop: CASSPDWSEGYTF. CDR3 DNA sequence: TGTGCCAGCAGCCCAGACTGGTCCGAGGGCTACACCTTC.

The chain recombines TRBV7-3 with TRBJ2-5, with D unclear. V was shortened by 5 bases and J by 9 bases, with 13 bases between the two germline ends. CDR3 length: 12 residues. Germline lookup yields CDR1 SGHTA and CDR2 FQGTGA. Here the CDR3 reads CASSHYDQPQYF. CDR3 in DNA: TGTGCCAGCAGCCACTACGACCAGCCCCAGTACTTC.

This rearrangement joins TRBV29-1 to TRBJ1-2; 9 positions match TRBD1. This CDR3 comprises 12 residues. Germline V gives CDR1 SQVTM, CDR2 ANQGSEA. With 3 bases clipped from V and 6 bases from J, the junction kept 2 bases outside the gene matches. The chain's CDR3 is CSVETGGDGYTF. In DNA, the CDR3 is TGCAGCGTTGAGACAGGGGGAGATGGCTACACCTTC.